The rows below give T cell receptor beta chains drawn from one sample of a study of blood T cell repertoires in COVID-19. The method was immunoSEQ multiplex PCR; TCRdb's version includes in-frame clones alone and lacks a portion of them. Of under 300,000 clones listed, around 87% were seen once; the top ten hold more than 6%. The sample was peripheral blood. These receptors all stem from a man in his fifties or sixties who had recovered from COVID-19. CDR3s include the opening cysteine and the closing phenylalanine or tryptophan. The D gene is left open where the match is weak. Size is omitted from some rows. Given values are once, few, many or a class for expanded clones.

d_gene,abundance,v_gene,j_gene,CDR3nt,CDR3aa
NA,few,TRBV2,TRBJ2-7,TGTGCCAGCAGTTCTCGGGAGAGAGAAAAATACTTC,CASSSREREKYF
TRBD1,NA,TRBV6-6,TRBJ1-4,TGTGCCAGCACCAGGCTGGGACAGATTAATGAAAAACTGTTTTTT,CASTRLGQINEKLFF
NA,once,TRBV9,TRBJ2-1,TGTGCCAGCAGCGGCCGCGGGCGCTACAATGAGCAGTTCTTC,CASSGRGRYNEQFF
NA,NA,TRBV4-1,TRBJ2-1,TGCGCCAGCAGCCACCCCGTTTCTAGCGCGAGCTCCTACAATGAGCAGTTCTTC,CASSHPVSSASSYNEQFF
NA,NA,TRBV7-6,TRBJ2-3,TGTGCCAGCAGCTTAGAGATCTCAGGCAGGGCGGATACGCAGTATTTT,CASSLEISGRADTQYF
NA,NA,TRBV5-1,TRBJ2-2,TGCGCCAGCAGCTTCGTCCAGGGTTCCACCGGGGAGCTGTTTTTT,CASSFVQGSTGELFF
NA,NA,TRBV18,TRBJ2-2,TGTGCCAGCTCACCGTGGGGGGACACCGGGGAGCTGTTTTTT,CASSPWGDTGELFF
TRBD1,NA,TRBV19,TRBJ1-3,TGTGCCAGTATCCCAAGGGACAGCTTTGGAAACACCATATATTTT,CASIPRDSFGNTIYF
NA,NA,TRBV11-2,TRBJ1-4,TGTGCCAGCAGCCCGACAGAGAATGAAAAACTGTTTTTT,CASSPTENEKLFF
NA,NA,TRBV24-1,TRBJ1-6,TGTGCCACCAGTGATTTGGGTGGGGAGGGCTATAATTCACCCCTCCACTTT,CATSDLGGEGYNSPLHF
NA,NA,TRBV4-2,TRBJ1-2,TGTGCCAGCAGCCAGGGAGGTGGTGGCTACACCTTC,CASSQGGGGYTF
TRBD1,NA,TRBV2,TRBJ1-4,TGTGCTTGCACAGGGGACATTTTAACTAATGAAAAACTGTTTTTT,CACTGDILTNEKLFF
TRBD1,NA,TRBV27,TRBJ2-7,TGTGCCAGCAGTTTGCGGGACAGGGGGCTCTACGAGCAGTACTTC,CASSLRDRGLYEQYF
TRBD1,NA,TRBV9,TRBJ1-2,TGTGCCAGCACCCGAGAGGCCGGGACAGGGGGCGCCGGTGGCTACACCTTC,CASTREAGTGGAGGYTF
NA,NA,TRBV9,TRBJ1-2,TGTGCCAGCAGCGTACAGGGGAGCTACACCTTC,CASSVQGSYTF
TRBD1,NA,TRBV30,TRBJ2-4,TGTGCCTGGAGTGTTAAGGGGGCTGTCAAAAACATTCAGTACTTC,CAWSVKGAVKNIQYF
TRBD1,NA,TRBV5-1,TRBJ1-4,TGCGCCAGCAGCTTGGTAGGGGACAGGGACCTGTTTTTT,CASSLVGDRDLFF
TRBD1,NA,TRBV6-1,TRBJ1-2,TGTGCCAGCAGTGGATCAAAACTGGGACAGGGCAATGGCTACACCTTC,CASSGSKLGQGNGYTF
NA,NA,TRBV19,TRBJ2-4,TGTGCCAGTAGTCTATCAGGGGCCAAAAACATTCAGTACTTC,CASSLSGAKNIQYF
NA,NA,TRBV7-9,TRBJ1-1,TGTGCCAGCAGCTTAGCGTACGGGGGGGTGAGCACTGAAGCTTTCTTT,CASSLAYGGVSTEAFF
NA,NA,TRBV27,TRBJ1-4,TGTGCCAGCAGTTTACAGGGGAAAACTAATGAAAAACTGTTTTTT,CASSLQGKTNEKLFF
NA,NA,TRBV6-5,TRBJ2-3,TGTGCCAGTATATATACAGGCACAGATACGCAGTATTTT,CASIYTGTDTQYF
NA,NA,TRBV3-1/TRBV3-2,TRBJ1-4,TGTGCCAGCAGCCGAACCGCTACGATCGGTGAAAAACTGTTTTTT,CASSRTATIGEKLFF
TRBD1,NA,TRBV4-1,TRBJ1-3,TGCGCCAGCAGCCAGGGACAGGGAATCGGCACCATATATTTT,CASSQGQGIGTIYF
NA,NA,TRBV12-3/TRBV12-4,TRBJ1-5,TGTGCCAGCAGTTTAGGTCAGGGCCAAGATTTT,CASSLGQGQDF
NA,NA,TRBV18,TRBJ1-6,TGTGCCAGCTCCCAGGGCGCTGAGTCACCCCTCCACTTT,CASSQGAESPLHF
NA,NA,TRBV27,TRBJ1-5,TGTGCCAGCAGTACCCTGACAGCTCAGCCCCAGCATTTT,CASSTLTAQPQHF
NA,NA,TRBV18,TRBJ1-1,TGTGCCAGCTCACCAAGAGGCCCAGGGGAGGGGGAAGCTTTCTTT,CASSPRGPGEGEAFF
NA,NA,TRBV18,TRBJ2-3,TGTGCCAGCTCACCAAACCTCAGGGCCCCAGATACGCAGTATTTT,CASSPNLRAPDTQYF
TRBD2,NA,TRBV4-2,TRBJ2-5,TGTGCCAGCAGCCAAGAAGGCGGGGGGGCGAGAGAGACCCAGTACTTC,CASSQEGGGARETQYF
TRBD2,NA,TRBV7-2,TRBJ2-1,TGTGCCAGCAGCTTTTATACTAGCGGGGGGTTCTACAATGAGCAGTTCTTC,CASSFYTSGGFYNEQFF
TRBD1,NA,TRBV24-1,TRBJ2-2,TGTGCCACCAGTGGCGCAGGGGGCACCGGGGAGCTGTTTTTT,CATSGAGGTGELFF
NA,once,TRBV6-5,TRBJ2-1,TGTGCCAGCAGTTCACGGGGTTTCGGTGAGCAGTTCTTC,CASSSRGFGEQFF
TRBD1,NA,TRBV7-2,TRBJ2-3,TGTGCCAGCAGCGCCTTCGGACAGGACACAGATACGCAGTATTTT,CASSAFGQDTDTQYF
NA,NA,TRBV5-1,TRBJ1-3,TGCGCCAGCAGCTTGGGCCCCGCCGGGGACACCATATATTTT,CASSLGPAGDTIYF
NA,NA,TRBV2,TRBJ2-1,TGTGCCAGCCGCCGACTGGGGAGCTCCTACAATGAGCAGTTCTTC,CASRRLGSSYNEQFF
TRBD1,NA,TRBV6-5,TRBJ2-1,TGTGCCAGCCAGGACAGGGGGCAGTTGAATGAGCAGTTCTTC,CASQDRGQLNEQFF
NA,NA,TRBV10-2,TRBJ1-2,TGCGCCAGCAGGCCCCAGGCAGGCCATGGCTACACCTTC,CASRPQAGHGYTF
NA,NA,TRBV19,TRBJ2-3,TGTGCCAGCGGTCGCGGTGCAGCAGATACGCAGTATTTT,CASGRGAADTQYF
NA,NA,TRBV24-1,TRBJ2-1,TGTGCCACCAGTGGGGCAGAAGAGAAAAACTACAATGAGCAGTTCTTC,CATSGAEEKNYNEQFF
NA,NA,TRBV29-1,TRBJ2-3,TGCAGCGTTGATAACACAGATACGCAGTATTTT,CSVDNTDTQYF
NA,once,TRBV2,TRBJ2-4,TGTGCCAGCAGTGACAGGGGAGTAACCAAAAACATTCAGTACTTC,CASSDRGVTKNIQYF
TRBD1,NA,TRBV6-2/TRBV6-3,TRBJ2-7,TGTGCCAGCACCCCACAGGGACAGCGGTACGAGCAGTACTTC,CASTPQGQRYEQYF
TRBD2,NA,TRBV7-2,TRBJ2-3,TGTGCCAGCAGTTCCGGACTAGTCTCTCGGCTGGAGTATTTT,CASSSGLVSRLEYF
TRBD1,NA,TRBV6-5,TRBJ1-2,TGTGCCAGCACCGAAGGGACAGCCACTCGAGGGGGCTACACCTTC,CASTEGTATRGGYTF